The entry that follows covers one T cell receptor beta chain sequence. Antigen specificity is unknown. The sample comes from a study of T cells in localized non-small cell lung cancer. Points from the study as a whole: Only one tumor region went through sequencing, so heterogeneity may still be there. Adjacent lung held a median around 56 of the top 100 tumor clones. In the blood, greater T cell density corresponded to longer overall survival.

Produced via immunoSEQ multiplex PCR; TCRdb's table is partial and in-frame only. The sample shows almost 30,000 clones, more than 75% of them seen only once. V lost 0 bases to trimming and J lost 4 bases, with 16 bases between them. This CDR3 spans 16 amino acids. Per the germline V gene, CDR1 is GTSNPN and CDR2 is SVGIG (reference sequence). The chain carries TRBV30 and TRBJ1-5; possible D gene TRBD1, 6 bases. The source material was peripheral blood, sampled before any cancer treatment. This clonotype originated in a female donor older than 55 with stage III squamous cell lung carcinoma. The chain's CDR3 is CAWSVRRGGQNQPQHF. The CDR3 nucleotides read TGTGCCTGGAGTGTAAGGAGAGGGGGTCAGAATCAGCCCCAGCATTTT.